This T cell receptor beta chain comes out of a study of T cell changes during pregnancy in multiple sclerosis. The CDR3 consists of 15 residues. The V end lost 4 bases, the J end lost 6 bases, and 16 bases lay between the germline ends. Per germline, CDR1 SGHKS and CDR2 YYEKEE (reference sequence). Sequencing was performed with immunoSEQ multiplex PCR; in TCRdb, only in-frame clones are kept and a portion is missing. This table has about 35,000 clones, nearly 95% appearing once. The J gene is TRBJ1-4, the V gene TRBV5-5; a possible D gene is TRBD1 (5 bases). Sequences were derived from CD4+ T cells from peripheral blood mononuclear cells, sampled in the third trimester of pregnancy. The source of this sequence is a female donor in good health, enrolled as a control in a pregnancy study. In DNA form, the CDR3 reads TGTGCCAGCAGCCCCAGCCCAGGGCCCTATGAAAAACTGTTTTTT. Protein: CASSPSPGPYEKLFF. The full variable domain, its missing parts supplied by reference TRBV5-5 and TRBJ1-4, is DAGVTQSPTHLIKTRGQQVTLRCSPISGHKSVSWYQQVLGQGPQFIFQYYEKEERGRGNFPDRFSARQFPNYSSELNVNALLLGDSALYLCASSPSPGPYEKLFFGSGTQLSVL.